Listed below are T cell receptor beta chains from one sample, sequenced in a study of T cells after yellow fever vaccination. TCRdb used MiXCR to reprocess the 5' RACE reads, holding one entry per CDR3 protein. Among some 500,000 distinct CDR3 sequences, around an eighth were seen once, and the ten largest hold more than 12%. The material was PBMCs, obtained on the day of the yellow fever booster vaccination. All receptors derive from a man aged 25-45 years who received the YFV17D yellow fever vaccine. Both conserved end residues are part of each CDR3. Each record gives: CDR3 protein, CDR3 DNA, CDR3 length, V gene, J gene, clone size, D gene. A D gene is named only where the DNA matches it firmly. Rows give clone size only sometimes, using once, few, many, or a class for an expanded clone.

CDR3aa: CASSLFPRGFTDTQYF
CDR3nt: TGTGCCAGCAGTTTATTCCCGAGAGGCTTCACAGATACGCAGTATTTT
len: 16
v_gene: TRBV12-3/TRBV12-4
j_gene: TRBJ2-3
abundance: few
d_gene: NA

CDR3aa: CASSTSRRLSYNEQFF
CDR3nt: TGTGCCAGCAGTACCTCCCGGCGCCTCTCCTACAATGAGCAGTTCTTC
len: 16
v_gene: TRBV12-3/TRBV12-4
j_gene: TRBJ2-1
abundance: few
d_gene: NA

CDR3aa: CATSIGRAEETQYF
CDR3nt: TGTGCCACCAGCATAGGGCGGGCGGAGGAGACCCAGTACTTC
len: 14
v_gene: TRBV15
j_gene: TRBJ2-5
abundance: few
d_gene: NA

CDR3aa: CASSATQPGYYEQYF
CDR3nt: TGTGCCAGCAGCGCAACACAGCCCGGCTACTACGAGCAGTACTTC
len: 15
v_gene: TRBV7-8
j_gene: TRBJ2-7
abundance: NA
d_gene: NA

CDR3aa: CASSIVGTGNEQFF
CDR3nt: TGTGCCAGTAGTATTGTCGGGACAGGCAATGAGCAGTTCTTC
len: 14
v_gene: TRBV19
j_gene: TRBJ2-1
abundance: NA
d_gene: TRBD1

CDR3aa: CASSFYQETQYF
CDR3nt: TGTGCCAGCAGCTTTTATCAAGAGACCCAGTACTTC
len: 12
v_gene: TRBV5-6
j_gene: TRBJ2-5
abundance: many
d_gene: NA

CDR3aa: CASSPSPAMNTEAFF
CDR3nt: TGTGCCAGCAGCCCCTCTCCAGCGATGAACACTGAAGCTTTCTTT
len: 15
v_gene: TRBV7-9
j_gene: TRBJ1-1
abundance: many
d_gene: NA

CDR3aa: CASSLSGPHQETQYF
CDR3nt: TGTGCCAGCAGTTTATCCGGACCTCACCAAGAGACCCAGTACTTC
len: 15
v_gene: TRBV27
j_gene: TRBJ2-5
abundance: NA
d_gene: NA

CDR3aa: CASSKGQTGGSYEQYF
CDR3nt: TGTGCCAGCAGCAAAGGTCAAACAGGGGGCAGTTACGAGCAGTACTTC
len: 16
v_gene: TRBV21-1
j_gene: TRBJ2-7
abundance: few
d_gene: NA

CDR3aa: CASSVSGGNTGELFF
CDR3nt: TGCGCCAGCAGCGTATCGGGGGGAAACACCGGGGAGCTGTTTTTT
len: 15
v_gene: TRBV9
j_gene: TRBJ2-2
abundance: many
d_gene: TRBD2

CDR3aa: CASSRAAGDNSPLHF
CDR3nt: TGCGCCAGCAGCCGAGCCGCAGGGGACAATTCACCCCTCCACTTT
len: 15
v_gene: TRBV5-1
j_gene: TRBJ1-6
abundance: NA
d_gene: NA

CDR3aa: CASSQLGASSFYNEQFF
CDR3nt: TGTGCCAGCAGCCAATTGGGGGCTAGTTCTTTCTACAATGAGCAGTTCTTC
len: 17
v_gene: TRBV14
j_gene: TRBJ2-1
abundance: few
d_gene: NA

CDR3aa: CSASRSTSGIGNEQFF
CDR3nt: TGCAGTGCTAGTCGTTCGACTAGCGGGATCGGCAATGAGCAGTTCTTC
len: 16
v_gene: TRBV20-1
j_gene: TRBJ2-1
abundance: few
d_gene: TRBD2

CDR3aa: CSARDPGPSSGANVLTF
CDR3nt: TGCAGTGCTAGAGACCCCGGACCAAGCTCTGGGGCCAACGTCCTGACTTTC
len: 17
v_gene: TRBV20-1
j_gene: TRBJ2-6
abundance: NA
d_gene: NA

CDR3aa: CASSRRGAFTDTQYF
CDR3nt: TGTGCCAGCTCTAGGAGGGGGGCATTCACAGATACGCAGTATTTT
len: 15
v_gene: TRBV9
j_gene: TRBJ2-3
abundance: NA
d_gene: NA

CDR3aa: CASSYGTFKPQHF
CDR3nt: TGTGCCAGCAGTTACGGGACTTTCAAGCCCCAGCATTTT
len: 13
v_gene: TRBV28
j_gene: TRBJ1-5
abundance: NA
d_gene: NA

CDR3aa: CASRVTGSDGYTF
CDR3nt: TGTGCCAGCAGGGTTACAGGGAGCGATGGCTACACCTTC
len: 13
v_gene: TRBV12-3/TRBV12-4
j_gene: TRBJ1-2
abundance: few
d_gene: NA

CDR3aa: CASSLLRDTHETQYF
CDR3nt: TGCGCCAGCAGCTTACTCCGGGACACCCATGAGACCCAGTACTTC
len: 15
v_gene: TRBV5-1
j_gene: TRBJ2-5
abundance: NA
d_gene: NA

CDR3aa: CSVEGGIGELFF
CDR3nt: TGCAGCGTTGAAGGCGGGATCGGGGAGCTGTTTTTT
len: 12
v_gene: TRBV29-1
j_gene: TRBJ2-2
abundance: few
d_gene: NA

CDR3aa: CASSSDRPEQYF
CDR3nt: TGTGCCAGCAGTTCGGACAGGCCCGAGCAGTACTTC
len: 12
v_gene: TRBV12-3/TRBV12-4
j_gene: TRBJ2-7
abundance: few
d_gene: TRBD1

CDR3aa: CASSHSDAEQFF
CDR3nt: TGTGCCAGCAGCCACTCGGACGCTGAGCAGTTCTTC
len: 12
v_gene: TRBV4-2
j_gene: TRBJ2-1
abundance: NA
d_gene: NA

CDR3aa: CASSDSTGSYEQYF
CDR3nt: TGTGCCAGCAGCGATTCTACGGGGTCCTACGAGCAGTACTTC
len: 14
v_gene: TRBV12-3/TRBV12-4
j_gene: TRBJ2-7
abundance: few
d_gene: NA

CDR3aa: CASSTGQGRGYGYTF
CDR3nt: TGTGCCAGCAGCACAGGACAGGGGCGAGGCTATGGCTACACCTTC
len: 15
v_gene: TRBV7-6
j_gene: TRBJ1-2
abundance: NA
d_gene: TRBD1

CDR3aa: CASSRRVPLETQYF
CDR3nt: TGTGCCAGCAGCCGCAGGGTCCCTCTGGAGACCCAGTACTTC
len: 14
v_gene: TRBV6-2/TRBV6-3
j_gene: TRBJ2-5
abundance: few
d_gene: NA

CDR3aa: CASSYMRNNEQFF
CDR3nt: TGTGCCAGCAGTTATATGCGGAATAATGAGCAGTTCTTC
len: 13
v_gene: TRBV6-2/TRBV6-3
j_gene: TRBJ2-1
abundance: NA
d_gene: NA

CDR3aa: CSVDGGAYEQFF
CDR3nt: TGCAGCGTTGATGGGGGGGCCTATGAGCAGTTCTTC
len: 12
v_gene: TRBV29-1
j_gene: TRBJ2-1
abundance: NA
d_gene: NA

CDR3aa: CAWSSPETQYF
CDR3nt: TGTGCCTGGAGTTCGCCAGAGACCCAGTACTTC
len: 11
v_gene: TRBV30
j_gene: TRBJ2-5
abundance: many
d_gene: NA

CDR3aa: CASSSSPGDTGELFF
CDR3nt: TGTGCCAGCAGCTCATCACCAGGGGATACCGGGGAGCTGTTTTTT
len: 15
v_gene: TRBV7-8
j_gene: TRBJ2-2
abundance: few
d_gene: NA

CDR3aa: CASSDANTEAFF
CDR3nt: TGTGCCAGCAGCGACGCGAACACTGAAGCTTTCTTT
len: 12
v_gene: TRBV9
j_gene: TRBJ1-1
abundance: few
d_gene: NA

CDR3aa: CASSLVGNDNNEQFF
CDR3nt: TGCGCCAGCAGCTTGGTCGGCAATGATAACAATGAGCAGTTCTTC
len: 15
v_gene: TRBV5-1
j_gene: TRBJ2-1
abundance: few
d_gene: NA

CDR3aa: CASRKDRVSTDTQYF
CDR3nt: TGTGCCAGTAGAAAGGACAGGGTTAGCACAGATACGCAGTATTTT
len: 15
v_gene: TRBV19
j_gene: TRBJ2-3
abundance: few
d_gene: TRBD1

CDR3aa: CASSPLLADYNEQFF
CDR3nt: TGTGCCAGCTCACCTCTACTAGCGGACTACAATGAGCAGTTCTTC
len: 15
v_gene: TRBV18
j_gene: TRBJ2-1
abundance: few
d_gene: TRBD2

CDR3aa: CASSVGTNEKLFF
CDR3nt: TGTGCCAGCAGCGTAGGGACTAATGAAAAACTGTTTTTT
len: 13
v_gene: TRBV7-2
j_gene: TRBJ1-4
abundance: NA
d_gene: NA

CDR3aa: CSANPGTGGWYGYTF
CDR3nt: TGCAGTGCTAACCCCGGGACAGGGGGCTGGTATGGCTACACCTTC
len: 15
v_gene: TRBV20-1
j_gene: TRBJ1-2
abundance: NA
d_gene: TRBD1

CDR3aa: CSVLVPQDNEQFF
CDR3nt: TGCAGCGTTCTAGTGCCCCAGGACAATGAGCAGTTCTTC
len: 13
v_gene: TRBV29-1
j_gene: TRBJ2-1
abundance: many
d_gene: NA

CDR3aa: CASSPTGMGSPLHF
CDR3nt: TGTGCCAGCAGTCCGACAGGGATGGGATCACCCCTCCACTTT
len: 14
v_gene: TRBV14
j_gene: TRBJ1-6
abundance: NA
d_gene: TRBD1

CDR3aa: CSAESSGGTDTQYF
CDR3nt: TGCAGTGCTGAATCTAGCGGGGGCACAGATACGCAGTATTTT
len: 14
v_gene: TRBV20-1
j_gene: TRBJ2-3
abundance: many
d_gene: TRBD2

CDR3aa: CASSGGIYNEQFF
CDR3nt: TGTGCCAGCAGTGGTGGGATCTACAATGAGCAGTTCTTC
len: 13
v_gene: TRBV27
j_gene: TRBJ2-1
abundance: few
d_gene: NA

CDR3aa: CASSDPSYEQYF
CDR3nt: TGTGCCAGTAGTGACCCTTCCTACGAGCAGTACTTC
len: 12
v_gene: TRBV19
j_gene: TRBJ2-7
abundance: few
d_gene: NA

CDR3aa: CATGGIEQYF
CDR3nt: TGTGCCACCGGGGGTATCGAGCAGTACTTC
len: 10
v_gene: TRBV10-3
j_gene: TRBJ2-7
abundance: NA
d_gene: NA

CDR3aa: CASSLGVAREQYF
CDR3nt: TGTGCCAGCAGTTTAGGGGTGGCTCGCGAGCAGTACTTC
len: 13
v_gene: TRBV12-3/TRBV12-4
j_gene: TRBJ2-7
abundance: NA
d_gene: NA

CDR3aa: CASSRSGADTQYF
CDR3nt: TGCGCCAGCAGTCGATCAGGAGCAGATACGCAGTATTTT
len: 13
v_gene: TRBV23-1
j_gene: TRBJ2-3
abundance: NA
d_gene: NA

CDR3aa: CASSPLVSYNEQFF
CDR3nt: TGTGCCAGCTCACCACTGGTATCCTACAATGAGCAGTTCTTC
len: 14
v_gene: TRBV18
j_gene: TRBJ2-1
abundance: few
d_gene: NA

CDR3aa: CASSLAPNSYEQYF
CDR3nt: TGTGCCAGCAGCTTAGCCCCCAACTCCTACGAGCAGTACTTC
len: 14
v_gene: TRBV7-2
j_gene: TRBJ2-7
abundance: few
d_gene: NA

CDR3aa: CASSQDLAGRGETQYF
CDR3nt: TGTGCCAGCAGCCAAGATCTGGCGGGGAGAGGAGAGACCCAGTACTTC
len: 16
v_gene: TRBV4-2
j_gene: TRBJ2-5
abundance: few
d_gene: NA

CDR3aa: CAIRGPGATDTQYF
CDR3nt: TGTGCCATCAGGGGACCAGGCGCCACAGATACGCAGTATTTT
len: 14
v_gene: TRBV10-3
j_gene: TRBJ2-3
abundance: few
d_gene: NA

CDR3aa: CASSKNLGQGGIAGELFF
CDR3nt: TGTGCCAGCAGCAAAAACCTGGGACAGGGTGGAATCGCCGGGGAGCTGTTTTTT
len: 18
v_gene: TRBV7-8
j_gene: TRBJ2-2
abundance: NA
d_gene: TRBD1

CDR3aa: CASSFSQGREQYF
CDR3nt: TGTGCCAGCAGCTTTTCACAGGGTCGCGAGCAGTACTTC
len: 13
v_gene: TRBV7-6
j_gene: TRBJ2-7
abundance: NA
d_gene: NA